Listed below are T cell receptor beta chains from one sample, sequenced in a study of blood T cell repertoires in COVID-19. Generated by immunoSEQ multiplex PCR, the TCRdb table keeps only in-frame clones and is missing some. The table has 180,000 or so clones, around nine tenths seen once; the top ten hold 3.5% to 4.5%. The material sequenced was peripheral blood. The receptor set was obtained from a man aged 18 to 35 with active or convalescent COVID-19. The CDR3 runs from the conserved cysteine through the conserved F or W. The D gene is left open where the match is weak. Clone size appears in some rows only: once, few, many, or a class for an expanded clone.

D gene: .
J gene: TRBJ2-1
V gene: TRBV5-1
clone size: few
CDR3 DNA: TGCGCCAGCAGCCCTATTATTTCGACAAACAATGAGCAGTTCTTC
CDR3 protein: CASSPIISTNNEQFF

D gene: TRBD1
J gene: TRBJ1-2
V gene: TRBV5-1
clone size: once
CDR3 DNA: TGCGCCAGCAGCTTGCGACAGGGTCTTGGTGGCTACACCTTC
CDR3 protein: CASSLRQGLGGYTF

D gene: .
J gene: TRBJ2-5
V gene: TRBV4-2
clone size: .
CDR3 DNA: TGTGCCAGCAGCCAAGATCGAGAGACCCAGTACTTC
CDR3 protein: CASSQDRETQYF

D gene: TRBD1
J gene: TRBJ1-5
V gene: TRBV3-1/TRBV3-2
clone size: .
CDR3 DNA: TGTGCCAGCAGCCAATTTGGGACAGGAAGCAATCAGCCCCAGCATTTT
CDR3 protein: CASSQFGTGSNQPQHF

D gene: .
J gene: TRBJ1-5
V gene: TRBV7-2
clone size: .
CDR3 DNA: TGTGCCAGCAGCTTAGGGCCAAATCAGCCCCAGCATTTT
CDR3 protein: CASSLGPNQPQHF

D gene: .
J gene: TRBJ2-2
V gene: TRBV5-5
clone size: .
CDR3 DNA: TGTGCCAGCAGCCCAGCCAGGGGCGGTAACGGGGAGCTGTTTTTT
CDR3 protein: CASSPARGGNGELFF

D gene: TRBD1
J gene: TRBJ2-3
V gene: TRBV5-1
clone size: .
CDR3 DNA: TGCGCCAGCAGTTTCTTGACAGGGGGTACAGATACGCAGTATTTT
CDR3 protein: CASSFLTGGTDTQYF

D gene: .
J gene: TRBJ2-7
V gene: TRBV24-1
clone size: .
CDR3 DNA: TGTGCCACCAGTGACAGGACAAGGTTCTCCTACGAGCAGTACTTC
CDR3 protein: CATSDRTRFSYEQYF

D gene: .
J gene: TRBJ2-2
V gene: TRBV13
clone size: .
CDR3 DNA: TGTGCCAGCAGCCCTCCGAACACCGGGGAGCTGTTTTTT
CDR3 protein: CASSPPNTGELFF

D gene: TRBD2
J gene: TRBJ2-1
V gene: TRBV27
clone size: .
CDR3 DNA: TGTGCCAGCAGTTTAAGCGGGACTAGCGGCTACAATGAGCAGTTCTTC
CDR3 protein: CASSLSGTSGYNEQFF

D gene: .
J gene: TRBJ2-2
V gene: TRBV12-3/TRBV12-4
clone size: .
CDR3 DNA: TGTGCCAGCAGGTCGACTTGGGAGCTGTTTTTT
CDR3 protein: CASRSTWELFF

D gene: .
J gene: TRBJ2-2
V gene: TRBV27
clone size: once
CDR3 DNA: TGTGCCAGCAGTTTTTACCCCGTGCGGGGGGAGCTGTTTTTT
CDR3 protein: CASSFYPVRGELFF

D gene: .
J gene: TRBJ1-4
V gene: TRBV3-1/TRBV3-2
clone size: few
CDR3 DNA: TGTGCCAGCAGCCAACCGGGAGGAGGCGAAAAACTGTTTTTT
CDR3 protein: CASSQPGGGEKLFF

D gene: .
J gene: TRBJ1-6
V gene: TRBV28
clone size: once
CDR3 DNA: TGTGCCAGCAGCTCGGGTCCTTATAATTCACCCCTCCACTTT
CDR3 protein: CASSSGPYNSPLHF

D gene: .
J gene: TRBJ1-3
V gene: TRBV24-1
clone size: .
CDR3 DNA: TGTGCCACCAGTGATTTCGTGTATCGAAACACCATATATTTT
CDR3 protein: CATSDFVYRNTIYF

D gene: TRBD1
J gene: TRBJ2-7
V gene: TRBV10-2
clone size: .
CDR3 DNA: TGCGCCAGCAGTGAGCGGGACAGGGGTTACTACGAGCAGTACTTC
CDR3 protein: CASSERDRGYYEQYF

D gene: .
J gene: TRBJ1-2
V gene: TRBV18
clone size: .
CDR3 DNA: TGTGCCAGCTCACCTTTGACAGCCAACTATGGCTACACCTTC
CDR3 protein: CASSPLTANYGYTF

D gene: .
J gene: TRBJ1-3
V gene: TRBV18
clone size: .
CDR3 DNA: TGTGCCAGCTCACCAACGGGTTATACTGGAAACACCATATATTTT
CDR3 protein: CASSPTGYTGNTIYF

D gene: TRBD1
J gene: TRBJ2-7
V gene: TRBV29-1
clone size: few
CDR3 DNA: TGCAGCGTTTATGGGACAGCCAACTACGAGCAGTACTTC
CDR3 protein: CSVYGTANYEQYF

D gene: TRBD2
J gene: TRBJ2-2
V gene: TRBV7-6
clone size: .
CDR3 DNA: TGTGCCAGCAGCTTAATTTTCGGGACTAGCGGACTCACCGGGGAGCTGTTTTTT
CDR3 protein: CASSLIFGTSGLTGELFF

D gene: .
J gene: TRBJ2-1
V gene: TRBV6-2/TRBV6-3
clone size: .
CDR3 DNA: TGTGCCAGCAGTTATGGGGGGAGCTCCTACAATGAGCAGTTCTTC
CDR3 protein: CASSYGGSSYNEQFF

D gene: TRBD2
J gene: TRBJ2-2
V gene: TRBV28
clone size: .
CDR3 DNA: TGTGCCAGCAGTCTAGGGACTAGCGGGGGTTCAGGGGAGCTGTTTTTT
CDR3 protein: CASSLGTSGGSGELFF

D gene: .
J gene: TRBJ2-1
V gene: TRBV28
clone size: .
CDR3 DNA: TGTGCCAGCAGCCAAGTACAGGAGCAGTTCTTC
CDR3 protein: CASSQVQEQFF

D gene: .
J gene: TRBJ1-2
V gene: TRBV15
clone size: .
CDR3 DNA: TGTGCCACCAGCAGGACGGCCGCTAGCTATGGCTACACCTTC
CDR3 protein: CATSRTAASYGYTF

D gene: TRBD1
J gene: TRBJ1-2
V gene: TRBV28
clone size: .
CDR3 DNA: TGTGCCAGCAGGGGGACAGGGTGGGACTATGGCTACACCTTC
CDR3 protein: CASRGTGWDYGYTF

D gene: .
J gene: TRBJ2-5
V gene: TRBV6-5
clone size: .
CDR3 DNA: TGTGCCAGCAGTTCTCAGGGGGGCTTGGAGACCCAGTACTTC
CDR3 protein: CASSSQGGLETQYF

D gene: .
J gene: TRBJ1-1
V gene: TRBV19
clone size: .
CDR3 DNA: TGTGCCAGTAGCGGGACACCAGACACTGAAGCTTTCTTT
CDR3 protein: CASSGTPDTEAFF

D gene: .
J gene: TRBJ2-7
V gene: TRBV5-1
clone size: .
CDR3 DNA: TGCGCCAGCAGCGTAGGACTGAACAAGAAATACGAGCAGTACTTC
CDR3 protein: CASSVGLNKKYEQYF

D gene: .
J gene: TRBJ1-2
V gene: TRBV29-1
clone size: .
CDR3 DNA: TGCAGCGTCGGCCAGGGGAGGGATGGCTACACCTTC
CDR3 protein: CSVGQGRDGYTF

D gene: .
J gene: TRBJ2-5
V gene: TRBV1
clone size: .
CDR3 DNA: TGCACCAGCAGCCCAGGCGCAGGGGGAAAGACCCAGTACTTC
CDR3 protein: CTSSPGAGGKTQYF

D gene: TRBD2
J gene: TRBJ2-3
V gene: TRBV3-1/TRBV3-2
clone size: .
CDR3 DNA: TGTGCCAGCAGCCAAGACCCACTAGCGGGGTCTCAAGATACGCAGTATTTT
CDR3 protein: CASSQDPLAGSQDTQYF

D gene: TRBD1
J gene: TRBJ1-4
V gene: TRBV7-9
clone size: .
CDR3 DNA: TGTGCCAGCAGCTTCGGGGGACAGGCCAGTGAAAAACTGTTTTTT
CDR3 protein: CASSFGGQASEKLFF

D gene: TRBD2
J gene: TRBJ2-2
V gene: TRBV5-4
clone size: once
CDR3 DNA: TGTGCCAGCACCAACTGGGGACTAGCGGGGAACACCGGGGAGCTGTTTTTT
CDR3 protein: CASTNWGLAGNTGELFF

D gene: .
J gene: TRBJ2-2
V gene: TRBV11-2
clone size: .
CDR3 DNA: TGTGCCAGCAGCTTAGCCCGTCCGGGACTGACCGGGGAGCTGTTTTTT
CDR3 protein: CASSLARPGLTGELFF

D gene: TRBD1
J gene: TRBJ2-3
V gene: TRBV19
clone size: once
CDR3 DNA: TGTGCCAGTGGGGACAGGGGTACAGATACGCAGTATTTT
CDR3 protein: CASGDRGTDTQYF

D gene: .
J gene: TRBJ1-4
V gene: TRBV13
clone size: .
CDR3 DNA: TGTGCCAGCAGCTTAGGGGTGACGAATAGGTGGAGAGGGAAACTGTTTTTT
CDR3 protein: CASSLGVTNRWRGKLFF

D gene: .
J gene: TRBJ1-6
V gene: TRBV11-2
clone size: many
CDR3 DNA: TGTGCCAGCAGCTTAGAAGGGGTTGGCTCACCCCTCCACTTT
CDR3 protein: CASSLEGVGSPLHF

D gene: .
J gene: TRBJ2-3
V gene: TRBV11-2
clone size: .
CDR3 DNA: TGTGCCAGCAGCTCGCCGGCCCAAACAGGGTCCACAGATACGCAGTATTTT
CDR3 protein: CASSSPAQTGSTDTQYF

D gene: .
J gene: TRBJ2-1
V gene: TRBV10-2
clone size: few
CDR3 DNA: TGCGCCAGCGGGGGGGGGACACTAAACAATGAGCAGTTCTTC
CDR3 protein: CASGGGTLNNEQFF

D gene: .
J gene: TRBJ1-5
V gene: TRBV12-3/TRBV12-4
clone size: .
CDR3 DNA: TGTGCCAGCAGCCGCCAGGGGCCCCAGCATTTT
CDR3 protein: CASSRQGPQHF

D gene: .
J gene: TRBJ2-3
V gene: TRBV5-1
clone size: .
CDR3 DNA: TGCGCCAGCAGCTTGGATGTCGGGAATACAGATACGCAGTATTTT
CDR3 protein: CASSLDVGNTDTQYF

D gene: .
J gene: TRBJ1-2
V gene: TRBV5-4
clone size: .
CDR3 DNA: TGTGCCAGCAGCTTGAGAGGGGGAGAGGGCTACACCTTC
CDR3 protein: CASSLRGGEGYTF

D gene: TRBD1
J gene: TRBJ2-3
V gene: TRBV5-5
clone size: .
CDR3 DNA: TGTGCCAGTAAACAAGGTGAGGGGGCGCCCACAGATACGCAGTATTTT
CDR3 protein: CASKQGEGAPTDTQYF

D gene: TRBD1
J gene: TRBJ1-1
V gene: TRBV24-1
clone size: .
CDR3 DNA: TGTGCCACCAGGACCACACAGGGGGGAGCTTTCTTT
CDR3 protein: CATRTTQGGAFF

D gene: .
J gene: TRBJ1-6
V gene: TRBV27
clone size: .
CDR3 DNA: TGTGCCAGCAGTCCGATAACCGGGACAAATACCCTCCACTTT
CDR3 protein: CASSPITGTNTLHF

D gene: .
J gene: TRBJ1-1
V gene: TRBV24-1
clone size: .
CDR3 DNA: TGTGCCACCAGTTATCCTGGTGACGCAGGGAAGAACACTGAAGCTTTCTTT
CDR3 protein: CATSYPGDAGKNTEAFF

D gene: TRBD1
J gene: TRBJ1-2
V gene: TRBV6-5
clone size: few
CDR3 DNA: TGTGCCAGCAGCCGGGACAGGGAATATGGCTACACCTTC
CDR3 protein: CASSRDREYGYTF